Following are 3 T cell receptor beta chains from one sample sequenced in a study of OX40 agonist ivuxolimab in advanced cancers. TCRdb's table, derived via immunoSEQ multiplex PCR, lists solely in-frame clones and lacks some. The sample carries more than 85,000 clones, 91% recorded once. The sequencing used CD4+ or CD8+ T cells sorted from blood, collected in a trial of the OX40 agonist ivuxolimab. Source of these receptors: an adult with an advanced solid tumor such as melanoma, head and neck, liver or kidney cancer.

This clone was seen only a few times. The rearrangement joins TRBV19 to TRBJ1-3; D is ambiguous. This CDR3 comprises 13 residues. Trimming stripped 10 bases from V and 0 bases from J, with 10 bases between. Per the germline V gene, CDR1 is LNHDA and CDR2 is SQIVND (reference sequence). The CDR3 nucleotides read TGTGCCACCCAGGATCTCTCTGGAAACACCATATATTTT. Its protein product is CATQDLSGNTIYF.

The rearrangement joins TRBV29-1 to TRBJ2-2, with TRBD2 as a possible D gene (7 bases). This CDR3 contains 14 residues. V was pared by 4 bases and J by 4 bases, with 13 bases between. CDR1 and CDR2 from the germline V gene are SQVTM and ANQGSEA. The CDR3 coding sequence is TGCAGCGTTGCGGGGGGCAGTAGCACCGGGGAGCTGTTTTTT. Protein: CSVAGGSSTGELFF.

The gene calls are TRBV9 and TRBJ2-5; 11 bases agree with TRBD1. Trimming at V came to 3 bases and at J to 5 bases, leaving 9 bases not matched to a gene. Germline CDR1 SGDLS, CDR2 YYNGEE. This CDR3 is 16 amino acids long. The CDR3 region is CASSAGTGGKLETQYF. CDR3 sequence (DNA): TGTGCCAGCAGCGCCGGGACAGGGGGAAAACTGGAGACCCAGTACTTC.